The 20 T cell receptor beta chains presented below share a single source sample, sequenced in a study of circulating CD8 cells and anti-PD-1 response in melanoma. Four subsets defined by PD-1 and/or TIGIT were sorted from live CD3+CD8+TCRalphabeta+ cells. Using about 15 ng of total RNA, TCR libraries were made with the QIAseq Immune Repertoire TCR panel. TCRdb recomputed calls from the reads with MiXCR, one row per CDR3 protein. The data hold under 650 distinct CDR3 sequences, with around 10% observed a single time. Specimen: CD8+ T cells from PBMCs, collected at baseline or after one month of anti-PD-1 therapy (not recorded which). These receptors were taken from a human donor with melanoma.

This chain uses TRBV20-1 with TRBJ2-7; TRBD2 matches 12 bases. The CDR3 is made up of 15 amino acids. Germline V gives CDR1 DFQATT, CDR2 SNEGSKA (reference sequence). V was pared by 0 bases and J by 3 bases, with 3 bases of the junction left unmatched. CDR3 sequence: CSARDATSGSYEQYF. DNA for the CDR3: TGCAGTGCTAGAGATGCGACTAGCGGGAGCTACGAGCAGTACTTC.

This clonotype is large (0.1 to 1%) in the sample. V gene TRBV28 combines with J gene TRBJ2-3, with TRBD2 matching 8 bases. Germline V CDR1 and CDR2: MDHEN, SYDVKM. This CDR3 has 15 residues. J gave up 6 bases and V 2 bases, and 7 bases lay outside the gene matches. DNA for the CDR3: TGTGCCAGCAGTTTAGACGGGGGGGCCTTGGATACGCAGTATTTT. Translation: CASSLDGGALDTQYF.

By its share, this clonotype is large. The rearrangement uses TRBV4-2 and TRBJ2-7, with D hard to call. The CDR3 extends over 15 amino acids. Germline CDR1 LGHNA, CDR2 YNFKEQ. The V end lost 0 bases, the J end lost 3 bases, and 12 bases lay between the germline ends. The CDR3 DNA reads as TGTGCCAGCAGCCAAGAATCGCCTCATGACTACGAGCAGTACTTC. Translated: CASSQESPHDYEQYF.

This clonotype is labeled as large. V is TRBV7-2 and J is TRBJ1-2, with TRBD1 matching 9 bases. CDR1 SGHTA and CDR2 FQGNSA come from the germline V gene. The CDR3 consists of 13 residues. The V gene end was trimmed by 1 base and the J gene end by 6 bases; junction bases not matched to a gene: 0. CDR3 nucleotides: TGTGCCAGCAGCTTAGGACAGGGGGATGGCTACACCTTC. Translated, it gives CASSLGQGDGYTF.

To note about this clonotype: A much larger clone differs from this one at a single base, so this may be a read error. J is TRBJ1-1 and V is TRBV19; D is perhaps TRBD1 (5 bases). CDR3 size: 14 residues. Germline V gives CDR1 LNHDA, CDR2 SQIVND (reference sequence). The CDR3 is CASSRGTENAEAYF. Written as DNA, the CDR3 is TGTGCCAGTAGTAGGGGGACCGAAAACGCGGAAGCTTACTTT.

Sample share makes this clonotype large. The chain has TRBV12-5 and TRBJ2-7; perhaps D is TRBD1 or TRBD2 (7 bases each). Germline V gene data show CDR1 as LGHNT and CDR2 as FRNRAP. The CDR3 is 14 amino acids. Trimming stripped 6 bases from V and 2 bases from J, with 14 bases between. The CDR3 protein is CASGPGGGTYEQYF. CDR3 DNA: TGTGCTAGTGGCCCAGGGGGAGGGACCTACGAGCAGTACTTC.

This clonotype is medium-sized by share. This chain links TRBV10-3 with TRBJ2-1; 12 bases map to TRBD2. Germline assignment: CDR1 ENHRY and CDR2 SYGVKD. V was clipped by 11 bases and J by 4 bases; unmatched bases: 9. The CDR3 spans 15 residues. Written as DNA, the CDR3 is TGTGCCCACGGGGCTAGCGGGGGGGAATACAATGAGCAGTTCTTC. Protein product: CAHGASGGEYNEQFF.

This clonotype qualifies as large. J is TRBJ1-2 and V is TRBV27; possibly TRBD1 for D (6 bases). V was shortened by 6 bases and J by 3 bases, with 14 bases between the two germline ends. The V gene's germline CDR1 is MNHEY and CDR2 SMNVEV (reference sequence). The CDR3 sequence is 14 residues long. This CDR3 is CASSYTGSDYGYTF. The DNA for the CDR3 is TGTGCCAGCAGCTACACAGGGAGCGACTATGGCTACACCTTC.

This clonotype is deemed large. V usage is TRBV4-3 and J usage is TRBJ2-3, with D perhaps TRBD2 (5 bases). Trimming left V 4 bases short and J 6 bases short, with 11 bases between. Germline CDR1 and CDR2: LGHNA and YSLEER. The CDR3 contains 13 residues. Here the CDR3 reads CASSPAAGDTQYF. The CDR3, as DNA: TGCGCCAGCAGCCCGGCGGCGGGCGATACGCAGTATTTT.

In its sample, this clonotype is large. CDR3 nucleotides: TGTGCCAGCAGTCCGGCACCGGGGGTCTACGAGCAGTACTTC. Protein sequence: CASSPAPGVYEQYF. The genes are TRBV9 and TRBJ2-7; TRBD2 is a possible D gene (6 bases). Germline assignment: CDR1 SGDLS and CDR2 YYNGEE. With 5 bases removed from V and 3 bases from J, the gap between germline ends came to 15 bases. The CDR3 is 14 residues long. Variable domain in full (rest from reference TRBV9 and TRBJ2-7): DSGVTQTPKHLITATGQRVTLRCSPRSGDLSVYWYQQSLDQGLQFLIQYYNGEERAKGNILERFSAQQFPDLHSELNLSSLELGDSALYFCASSPAPGVYEQYFGPGTRLTVT.

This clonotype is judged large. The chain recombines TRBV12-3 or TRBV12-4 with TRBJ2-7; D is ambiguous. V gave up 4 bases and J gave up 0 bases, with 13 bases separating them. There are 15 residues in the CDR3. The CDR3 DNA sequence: TGTGCCAGCAGTTCACCCAGGTGGGGCTCCTACGAGCAGTACTTC. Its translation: CASSSPRWGSYEQYF.

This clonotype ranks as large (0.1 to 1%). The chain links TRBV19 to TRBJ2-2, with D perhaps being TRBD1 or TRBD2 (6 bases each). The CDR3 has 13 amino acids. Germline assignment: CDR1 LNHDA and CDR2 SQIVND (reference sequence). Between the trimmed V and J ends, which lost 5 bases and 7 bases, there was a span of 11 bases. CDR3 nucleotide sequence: TGTGCCAGTAGTCCGGGGGCGGGCGGGGAGCTGTTTTTT. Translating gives CASSPGAGGELFF.

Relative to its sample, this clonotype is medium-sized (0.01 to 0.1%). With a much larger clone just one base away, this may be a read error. The CDR3 DNA reads TGCGCCAGCAGCTTCACCTGGACACAGAATGAGCAGTTCTTC. It encodes CASSFTWTQNEQFF. The rearrangement links TRBV4-1 to TRBJ2-1; D may be TRBD1 (5 bases). CDR1 MGHRA and CDR2 YSYEKL come from the germline V gene. V was shortened by 5 bases and J by 7 bases, with 15 bases between the two germline ends. The CDR3 is 14 residues long.

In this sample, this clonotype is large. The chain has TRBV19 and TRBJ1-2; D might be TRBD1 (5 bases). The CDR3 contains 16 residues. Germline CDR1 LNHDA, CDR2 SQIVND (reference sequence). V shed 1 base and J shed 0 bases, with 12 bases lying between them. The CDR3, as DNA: TGTGCCAGTAGTATAGGGTCGGGGACGGCTAACTATGGCTACACCTTC. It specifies CASSIGSGTANYGYTF.

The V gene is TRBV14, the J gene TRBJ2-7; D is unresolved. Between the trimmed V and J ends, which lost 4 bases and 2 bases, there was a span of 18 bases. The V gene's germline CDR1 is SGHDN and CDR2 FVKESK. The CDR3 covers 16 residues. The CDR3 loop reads CASSLLDKKIAYEQYF. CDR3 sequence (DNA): TGTGCCAGCAGCCTGCTGGATAAGAAAATAGCCTACGAGCAGTACTTC. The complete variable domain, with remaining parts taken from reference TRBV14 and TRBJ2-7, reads EAGVTQFPSHSVIEKGQTVTLRCDPISGHDNLYWYRRVMGKEIKFLLHFVKESKQDESGMPNNRFLAERTGGTYSTLKVQPAELEDSGVYFCASSLLDKKIAYEQYFGPGTRLTVT.

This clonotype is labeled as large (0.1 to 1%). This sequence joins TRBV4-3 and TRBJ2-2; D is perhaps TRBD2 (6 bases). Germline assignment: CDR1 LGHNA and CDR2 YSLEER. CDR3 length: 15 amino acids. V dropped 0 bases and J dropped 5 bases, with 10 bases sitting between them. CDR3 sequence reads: CASSQDMGGTGELFF. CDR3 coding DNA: TGCGCCAGCAGCCAAGATATGGGGGGAACCGGGGAGCTGTTTTTT.

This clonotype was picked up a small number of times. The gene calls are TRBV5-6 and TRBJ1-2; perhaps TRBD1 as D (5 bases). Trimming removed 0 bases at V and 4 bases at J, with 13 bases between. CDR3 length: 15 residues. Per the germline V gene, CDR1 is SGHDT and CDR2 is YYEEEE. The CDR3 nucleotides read TGTGCCAGCAGCTTGGATCCGGGGACCCTCTATGGCTACACCTTC. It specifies CASSLDPGTLYGYTF.

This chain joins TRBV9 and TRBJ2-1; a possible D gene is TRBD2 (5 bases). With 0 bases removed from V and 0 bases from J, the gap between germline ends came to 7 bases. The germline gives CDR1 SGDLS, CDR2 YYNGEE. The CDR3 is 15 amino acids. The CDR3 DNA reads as TGTGCCAGCAGCGTAGACGGGGACTCCTACAATGAGCAGTTCTTC. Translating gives CASSVDGDSYNEQFF.

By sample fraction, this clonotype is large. The CDR3 sequence is CASSLRGSTYEQYF. The CDR3 DNA is TGTGCCAGCAGTTTGAGGGGGTCGACCTACGAGCAGTACTTC. This chain joins TRBV2 and TRBJ2-7; possibly TRBD1 for D (6 bases). V was cut by 5 bases and J by 2 bases, with 13 bases left in between. The germline gives CDR1 SNHLY, CDR2 FYNNEI. The CDR3 extends over 14 amino acids. The full variable domain, rest sourced from reference TRBV2 and TRBJ2-7, is EPEVTQTPSHQVTQMGQEVILRCVPISNHLYFYWYRQILGQKVEFLVSFYNNEISEKSEIFDDQFSVERPDGSNFTLKIRSTKLEDSAMYFCASSLRGSTYEQYFGPGTRLTVT.

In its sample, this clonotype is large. The CDR3 DNA reads as TGTGCCAGCAGCCAATACACAGGGAATGAGCAGTTCTTC. It encodes CASSQYTGNEQFF. The chain combines TRBV14 with TRBJ2-1; D is possibly TRBD1 (6 bases). The ends were cut back, 2 bases at V and 7 bases at J, with 9 bases in the middle. Looked up from germline, CDR1 is SGHDN and CDR2 is FVKESK. CDR3 size: 13 residues.